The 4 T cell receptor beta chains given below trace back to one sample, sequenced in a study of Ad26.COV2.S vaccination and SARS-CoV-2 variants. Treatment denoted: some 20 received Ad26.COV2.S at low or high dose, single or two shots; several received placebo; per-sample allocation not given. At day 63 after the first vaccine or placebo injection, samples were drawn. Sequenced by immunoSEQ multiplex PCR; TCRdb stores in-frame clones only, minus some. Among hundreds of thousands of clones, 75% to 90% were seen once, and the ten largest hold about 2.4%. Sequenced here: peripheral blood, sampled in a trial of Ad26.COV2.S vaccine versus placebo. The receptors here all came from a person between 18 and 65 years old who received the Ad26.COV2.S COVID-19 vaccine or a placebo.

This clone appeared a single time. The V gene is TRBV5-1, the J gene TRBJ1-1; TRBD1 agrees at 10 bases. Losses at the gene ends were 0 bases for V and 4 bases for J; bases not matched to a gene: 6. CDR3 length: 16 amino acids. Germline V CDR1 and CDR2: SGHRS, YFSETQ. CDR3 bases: TGCGCCAGCAGCTTGGGGGACAGGGGCTGGGGCACTGAAGCTTTCTTT. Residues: CASSLGDRGWGTEAFF.

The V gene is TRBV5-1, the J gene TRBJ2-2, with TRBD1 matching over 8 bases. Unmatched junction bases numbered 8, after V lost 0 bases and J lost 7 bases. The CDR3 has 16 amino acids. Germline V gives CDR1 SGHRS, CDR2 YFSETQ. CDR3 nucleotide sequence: TGCGCCAGCAGCTTGGTGGCAGGGGGCTCGGGCGGGGAGCTGTTTTTT. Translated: CASSLVAGGSGGELFF.

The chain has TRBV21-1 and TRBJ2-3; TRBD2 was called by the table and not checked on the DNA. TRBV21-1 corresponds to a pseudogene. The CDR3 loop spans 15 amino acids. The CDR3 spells CASSGSGASTDTQYF. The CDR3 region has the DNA TGTGCCAGCAGTGGGAGCGGGGCAAGCACAGATACGCAGTATTTT.

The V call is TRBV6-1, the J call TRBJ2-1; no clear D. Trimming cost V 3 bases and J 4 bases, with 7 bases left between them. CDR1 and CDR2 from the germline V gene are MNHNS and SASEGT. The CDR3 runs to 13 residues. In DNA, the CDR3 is TGTGCCAGCAGTGACAGCAGGTACAATGAGCAGTTCTTC. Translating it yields CASSDSRYNEQFF.